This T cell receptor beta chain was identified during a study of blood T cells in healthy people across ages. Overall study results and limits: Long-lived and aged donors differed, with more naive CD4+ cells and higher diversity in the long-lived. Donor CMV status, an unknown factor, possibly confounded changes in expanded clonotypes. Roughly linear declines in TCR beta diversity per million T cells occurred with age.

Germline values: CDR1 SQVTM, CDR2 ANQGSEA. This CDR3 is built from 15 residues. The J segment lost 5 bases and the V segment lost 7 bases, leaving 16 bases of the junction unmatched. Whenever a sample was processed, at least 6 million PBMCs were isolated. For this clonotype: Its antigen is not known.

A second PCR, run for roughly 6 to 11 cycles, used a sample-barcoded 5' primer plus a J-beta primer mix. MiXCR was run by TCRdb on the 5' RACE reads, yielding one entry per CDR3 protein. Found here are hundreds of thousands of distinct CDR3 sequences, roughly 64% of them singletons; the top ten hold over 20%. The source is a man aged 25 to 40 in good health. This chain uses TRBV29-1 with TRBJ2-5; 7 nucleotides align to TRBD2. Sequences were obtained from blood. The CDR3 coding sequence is TGCAGCGCCTTGAGTTCCAGCTCGGGGGGTGAGACCCAGTACTTC. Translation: CSALSSSSGGETQYF.